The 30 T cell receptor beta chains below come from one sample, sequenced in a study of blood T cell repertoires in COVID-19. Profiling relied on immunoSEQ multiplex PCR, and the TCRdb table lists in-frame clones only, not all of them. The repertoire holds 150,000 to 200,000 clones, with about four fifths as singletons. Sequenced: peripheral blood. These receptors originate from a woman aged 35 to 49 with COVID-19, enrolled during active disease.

CDR3 DNA: TGTGCCAGCAAAATTGGGGACTGGAGAGACAATGAGCAGTTCTTC. It codes for CASKIGDWRDNEQFF. This chain links TRBV25-1 with TRBJ2-1; possibly TRBD2 for D (6 bases). Per the germline V gene, CDR1 is MGHDK and CDR2 is SYGVNS. The CDR3 length is 15 residues. The V end was cut by 7 bases, the J end by 5 bases, with 18 bases between.

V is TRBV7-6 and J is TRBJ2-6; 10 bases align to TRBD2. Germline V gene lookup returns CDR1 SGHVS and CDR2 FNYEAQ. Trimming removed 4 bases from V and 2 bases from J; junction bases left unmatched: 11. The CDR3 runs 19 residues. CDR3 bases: TGTGCCAGCAGCTCCCGGGGGGCTAGCGGGAGAACTGGGGCCAACGTCCTGACTTTC. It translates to CASSSRGASGRTGANVLTF.

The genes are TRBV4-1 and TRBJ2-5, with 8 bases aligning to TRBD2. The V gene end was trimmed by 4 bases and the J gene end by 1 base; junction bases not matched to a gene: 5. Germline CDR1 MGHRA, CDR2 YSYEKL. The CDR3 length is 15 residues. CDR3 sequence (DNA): TGCGCCAGCAGCCGCCAACTAGCGGCCCAAGAGACCCAGTACTTC. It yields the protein CASSRQLAAQETQYF.

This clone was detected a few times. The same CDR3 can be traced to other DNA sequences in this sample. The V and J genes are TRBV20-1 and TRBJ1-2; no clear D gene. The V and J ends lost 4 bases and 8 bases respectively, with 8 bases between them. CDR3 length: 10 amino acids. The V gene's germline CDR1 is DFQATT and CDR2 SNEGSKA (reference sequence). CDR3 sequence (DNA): TGCAGTGCTACCCCAGGAGGCTACACCTTC. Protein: CSATPGGYTF.

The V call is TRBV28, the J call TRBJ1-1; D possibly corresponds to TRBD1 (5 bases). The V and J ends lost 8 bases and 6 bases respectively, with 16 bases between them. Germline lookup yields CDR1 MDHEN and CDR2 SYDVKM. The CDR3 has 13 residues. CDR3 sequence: CASFIGGSAEAFF. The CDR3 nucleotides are TGTGCCAGCTTCATCGGGGGTTCGGCTGAAGCTTTCTTT.

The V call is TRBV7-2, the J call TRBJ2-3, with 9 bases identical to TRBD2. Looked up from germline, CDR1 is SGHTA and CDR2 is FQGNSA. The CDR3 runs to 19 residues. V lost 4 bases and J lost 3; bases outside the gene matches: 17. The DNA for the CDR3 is TGTGCCAGCAGCTCCGTAACTACTAGCGGGCAGGCGTCAACAGATACGCAGTATTTT. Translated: CASSSVTTSGQASTDTQYF.

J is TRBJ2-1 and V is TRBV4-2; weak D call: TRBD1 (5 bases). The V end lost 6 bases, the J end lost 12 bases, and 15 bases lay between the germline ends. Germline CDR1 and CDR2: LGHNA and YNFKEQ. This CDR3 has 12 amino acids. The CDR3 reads CASSLSGQGQFF. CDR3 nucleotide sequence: TGTGCCAGCAGTCTCTCTGGGCAGGGGCAGTTCTTC.

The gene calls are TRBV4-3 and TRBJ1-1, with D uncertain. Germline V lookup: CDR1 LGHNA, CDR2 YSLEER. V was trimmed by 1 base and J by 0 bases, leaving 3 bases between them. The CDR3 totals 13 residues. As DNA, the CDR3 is TGCGCCAGCAGCCAAGCCGTGAACACTGAAGCTTTCTTT. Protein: CASSQAVNTEAFF.

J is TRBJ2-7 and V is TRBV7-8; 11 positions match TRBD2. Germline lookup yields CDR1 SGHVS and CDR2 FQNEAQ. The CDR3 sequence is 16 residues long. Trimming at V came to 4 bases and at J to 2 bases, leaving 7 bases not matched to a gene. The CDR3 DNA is TGTGCCAGCAGCTCTCCGGGACTAGCGGTAACCTACGAGCAGTACTTC. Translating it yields CASSSPGLAVTYEQYF.

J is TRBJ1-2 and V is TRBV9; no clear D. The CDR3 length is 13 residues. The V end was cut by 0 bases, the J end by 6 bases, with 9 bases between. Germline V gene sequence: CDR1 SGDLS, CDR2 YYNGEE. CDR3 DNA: TGTGCCAGCAGCGTAGGGCCTACTAATGGCTACACCTTC. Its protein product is CASSVGPTNGYTF.

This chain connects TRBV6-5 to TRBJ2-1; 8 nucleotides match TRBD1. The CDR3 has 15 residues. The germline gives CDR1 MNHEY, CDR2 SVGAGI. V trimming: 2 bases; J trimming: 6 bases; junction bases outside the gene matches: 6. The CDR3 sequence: CASSYEDRDINEQFF. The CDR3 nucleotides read TGTGCCAGCAGTTACGAGGACAGGGATATCAATGAGCAGTTCTTC.

The chain's CDR3 is CASSLSGGTDTQYF. The CDR3 region has the DNA TGCGCCAGCAGCCTCTCGGGTGGCACAGATACGCAGTATTTT. The chain employs TRBV4-1 and TRBJ2-3; D gene unclear. V dropped 4 bases and J dropped 1 base, with 9 bases sitting between them. Germline V gives CDR1 MGHRA, CDR2 YSYEKL. The CDR3 has 14 amino acids.

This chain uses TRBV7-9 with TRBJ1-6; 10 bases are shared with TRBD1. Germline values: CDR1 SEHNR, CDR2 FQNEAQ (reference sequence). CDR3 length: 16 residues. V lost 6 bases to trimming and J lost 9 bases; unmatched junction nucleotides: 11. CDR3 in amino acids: CASRSRQGASGSPLHF. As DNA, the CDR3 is TGTGCCAGCAGATCGCGACAGGGGGCTTCTGGTTCACCCCTCCACTTT.

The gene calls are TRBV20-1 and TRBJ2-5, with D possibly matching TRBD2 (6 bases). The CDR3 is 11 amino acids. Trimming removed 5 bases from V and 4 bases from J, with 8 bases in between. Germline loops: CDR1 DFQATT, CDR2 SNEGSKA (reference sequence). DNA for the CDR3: TGCAGTGCTCTGGGGGGAGAGACCCAGTACTTC. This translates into CSALGGETQYF.

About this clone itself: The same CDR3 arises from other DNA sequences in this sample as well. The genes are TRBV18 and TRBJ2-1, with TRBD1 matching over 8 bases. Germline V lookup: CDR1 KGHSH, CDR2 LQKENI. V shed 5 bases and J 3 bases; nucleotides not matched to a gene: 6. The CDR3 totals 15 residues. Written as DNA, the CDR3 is TGTGCCAGCTCATCCGGACAGGGAAGCTACAATGAGCAGTTCTTC. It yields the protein CASSSGQGSYNEQFF.

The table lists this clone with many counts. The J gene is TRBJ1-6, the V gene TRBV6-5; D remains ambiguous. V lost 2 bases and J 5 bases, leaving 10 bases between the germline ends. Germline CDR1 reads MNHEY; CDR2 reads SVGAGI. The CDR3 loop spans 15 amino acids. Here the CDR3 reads CASSYPRENNSPLHF. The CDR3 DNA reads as TGTGCCAGCAGTTACCCCCGGGAGAATAATTCACCCCTCCACTTT.

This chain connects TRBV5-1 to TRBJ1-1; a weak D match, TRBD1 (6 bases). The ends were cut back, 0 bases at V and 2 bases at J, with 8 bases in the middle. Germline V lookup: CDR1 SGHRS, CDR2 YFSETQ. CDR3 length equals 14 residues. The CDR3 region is CASSLDRENTEAFF. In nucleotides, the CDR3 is TGCGCCAGCAGCTTGGACAGGGAAAACACTGAAGCTTTCTTT.

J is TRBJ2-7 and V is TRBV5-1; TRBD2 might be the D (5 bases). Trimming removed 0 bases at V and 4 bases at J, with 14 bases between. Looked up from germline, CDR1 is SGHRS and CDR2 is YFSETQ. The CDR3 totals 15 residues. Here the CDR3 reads CASSLDFSASYEQYF. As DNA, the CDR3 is TGCGCCAGCAGCTTGGATTTTAGCGCATCATACGAGCAGTACTTC. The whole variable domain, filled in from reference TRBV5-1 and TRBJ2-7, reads KAGVTQTPRYLIKTRGQQVTLSCSPISGHRSVSWYQQTPGQGLQFLFEYFSETQRNKGNFPGRFSGRQFSNSRSEMNVSTLELGDSALYLCASSLDFSASYEQYFGPGTRLTVT.

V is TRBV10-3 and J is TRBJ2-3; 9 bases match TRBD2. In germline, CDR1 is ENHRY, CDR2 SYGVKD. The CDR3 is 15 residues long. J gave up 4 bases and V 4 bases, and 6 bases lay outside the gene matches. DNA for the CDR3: TGTGCCATCAGTGCCGGGAGACTAGCGGCAGATACGCAGTATTTT. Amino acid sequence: CAISAGRLAADTQYF.

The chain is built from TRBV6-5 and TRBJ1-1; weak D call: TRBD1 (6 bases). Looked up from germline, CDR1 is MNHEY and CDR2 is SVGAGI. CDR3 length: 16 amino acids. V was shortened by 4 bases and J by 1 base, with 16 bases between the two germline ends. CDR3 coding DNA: TGTGCCAGCAGTTTCCTCTCAGGGGCCGGGAACACTGAAGCTTTCTTT. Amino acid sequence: CASSFLSGAGNTEAFF.

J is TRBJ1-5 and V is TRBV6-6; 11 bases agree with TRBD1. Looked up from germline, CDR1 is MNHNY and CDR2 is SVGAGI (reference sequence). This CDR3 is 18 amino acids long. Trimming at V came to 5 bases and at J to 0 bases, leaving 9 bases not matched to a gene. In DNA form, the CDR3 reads TGTGCCAGCAGTCCCGGGACAGGGGGTGGTTATAGCAATCAGCCCCAGCATTTT. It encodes CASSPGTGGGYSNQPQHF.

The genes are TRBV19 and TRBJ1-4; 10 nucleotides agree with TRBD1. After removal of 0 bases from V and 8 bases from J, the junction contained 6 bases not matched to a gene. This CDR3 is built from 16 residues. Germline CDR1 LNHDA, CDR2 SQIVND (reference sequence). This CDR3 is CASSIDPGTGDEKLFF. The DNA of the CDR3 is TGTGCCAGTAGTATAGATCCGGGGACAGGGGACGAAAAACTGTTTTTT.

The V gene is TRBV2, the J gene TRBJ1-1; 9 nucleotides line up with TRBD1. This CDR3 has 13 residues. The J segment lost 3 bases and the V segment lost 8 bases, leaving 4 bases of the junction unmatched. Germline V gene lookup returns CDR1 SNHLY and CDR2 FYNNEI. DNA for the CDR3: TGTGCCAGCGTTTGGACAGGGGACACTGAAGCTTTCTTT. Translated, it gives CASVWTGDTEAFF.

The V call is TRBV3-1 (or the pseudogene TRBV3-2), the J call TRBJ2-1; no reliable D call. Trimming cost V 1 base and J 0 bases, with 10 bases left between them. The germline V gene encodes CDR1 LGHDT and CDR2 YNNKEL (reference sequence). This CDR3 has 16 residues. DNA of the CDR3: TGTGCCAGCAGCCAAGGAGCGCCCAGCTCCTACAATGAGCAGTTCTTC. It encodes CASSQGAPSSYNEQFF.

CDR3 protein: CASRGTYLSYEQYF. The CDR3, as DNA: TGTGCCAGCAGGGGGACTTACCTCTCCTACGAGCAGTACTTC. This rearrangement joins TRBV2 to TRBJ2-7; D perhaps matches TRBD2 (6 bases). CDR1 and CDR2 from the germline V gene are SNHLY and FYNNEI. This CDR3 is 14 amino acids long. V was clipped by 6 bases and J by 0 bases, with 12 bases between them.

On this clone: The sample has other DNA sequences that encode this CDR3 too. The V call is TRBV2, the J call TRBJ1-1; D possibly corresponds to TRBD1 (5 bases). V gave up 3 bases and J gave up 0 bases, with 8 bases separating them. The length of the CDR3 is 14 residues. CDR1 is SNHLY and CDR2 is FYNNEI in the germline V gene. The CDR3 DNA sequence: TGTGCCAGCAGTGACAGGGATTTGAACACTGAAGCTTTCTTT. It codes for CASSDRDLNTEAFF.

Here the CDR3 DNA reads TGTGCCAGCAGCGTAGGCAGCTCCGGGACAGGGGGCGAAAAACTGTTTTTT. This codes for CASSVGSSGTGGEKLFF. The chain is built from TRBV9 and TRBJ1-4; 12 bases are shared with TRBD1. J lost 8 bases, V lost 0 bases, and 8 bases had no gene match. CDR3 length equals 17 residues. Germline-derived CDR1 and CDR2 are SGDLS and YYNGEE.

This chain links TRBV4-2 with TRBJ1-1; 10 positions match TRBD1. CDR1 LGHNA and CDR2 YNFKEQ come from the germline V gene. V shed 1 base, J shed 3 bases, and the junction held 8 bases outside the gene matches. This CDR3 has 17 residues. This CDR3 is CASSQGTGGLDYTEAFF. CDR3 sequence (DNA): TGTGCCAGCAGCCAAGGGACAGGGGGGTTGGATTACACTGAAGCTTTCTTT.

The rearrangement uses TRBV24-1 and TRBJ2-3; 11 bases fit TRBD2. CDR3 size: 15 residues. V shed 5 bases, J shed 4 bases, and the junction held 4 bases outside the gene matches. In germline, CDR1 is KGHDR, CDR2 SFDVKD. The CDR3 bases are TGTGCCACCAGTGGGAGTAGCGGGGGGGCAGATACGCAGTATTTT. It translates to CATSGSSGGADTQYF.

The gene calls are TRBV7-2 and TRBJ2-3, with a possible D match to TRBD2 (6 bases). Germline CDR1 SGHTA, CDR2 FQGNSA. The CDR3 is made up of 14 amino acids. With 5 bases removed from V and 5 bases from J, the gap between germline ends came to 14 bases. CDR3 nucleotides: TGTGCCAGCAGCCCTCGGGGGAAACAAGATACGCAGTATTTT. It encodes CASSPRGKQDTQYF.